The 24 T cell receptor beta chains given below trace back to one sample, sequenced in a study of blood T cell repertoires in COVID-19. The table came from immunoSEQ multiplex PCR; TCRdb's copy has only in-frame clones and leaves some out. The sample lists about 200,000 clones, 84% seen once, with roughly a fifth in the top ten. Sequenced material: peripheral blood. The receptors here all came from a human donor in a cohort sampled during active COVID-19.

The chain couples TRBV2 to TRBJ1-5; TRBD1 agrees at 7 bases. This CDR3 is built from 15 residues. Germline trimming cut 6 bases from V and 4 bases from J; bases unmatched to any gene: 9. Germline CDR1 SNHLY, CDR2 FYNNEI. CDR3 DNA sequence: TGTGCCAGCAGCCGCCGGGACAGCGATAATCAGCCCCAGCATTTT. Protein product: CASSRRDSDNQPQHF.

Details on this clone: The sample has other DNA sequences that encode this CDR3 too. The V call is TRBV19, the J call TRBJ1-1, with a tentative D call TRBD1 (6 bases). V lost 3 bases to trimming and J lost 2 bases, with 10 bases between them. The CDR3 length is 14 residues. Germline CDR1 LNHDA, CDR2 SQIVND (reference sequence). CDR3 nucleotide sequence: TGTGCCAGTAGTATCCGGGGGGCCAACACTGAAGCTTTCTTT. The encoded protein is CASSIRGANTEAFF.

The rearrangement links TRBV7-2 to TRBJ1-1; D perhaps matches TRBD1 (5 bases). This CDR3 contains 14 residues. The germline V and J ends were trimmed by 1 base and 6 bases, with 12 bases remaining between them. Germline CDR1 reads SGHTA; CDR2 reads FQGNSA. Written as DNA, the CDR3 is TGTGCCAGCAGCTTAGAGGGCAGGGCGCCTGAAGCTTTCTTT. Its translation is CASSLEGRAPEAFF.

The rearrangement uses TRBV11-3 and TRBJ2-5; 7 bases agree with TRBD2. CDR3 length: 15 residues. The V segment lost 5 bases and the J segment 5 bases; nucleotides outside the gene matches: 11. Germline V lookup: CDR1 SGHNT, CDR2 YENEEA. As DNA, the CDR3 is TGTGCCAGCAGCCCAGGACTAGTCGGTGGGGAGACCCAGTACTTC. This codes for CASSPGLVGGETQYF.

The genes are TRBV30 and TRBJ1-3; TRBD1 matches 7 bases. Per the germline V gene, CDR1 is GTSNPN and CDR2 is SVGIG (reference sequence). The CDR3 length is 11 residues. V was pared by 2 bases and J by 9 bases, with 1 base of the junction left unmatched. The chain's CDR3 is CAWSPGGTIYF. The CDR3 coding sequence is TGTGCCTGGAGTCCAGGGGGCACCATATATTTT.

Remarks on this clone: Other DNA sequences in this specimen translate into the identical CDR3. The genes are TRBV6-5 and TRBJ1-6; 7 nucleotides match TRBD1. V shed 6 bases, J shed 7 bases, and the junction held 6 bases outside the gene matches. CDR1 is MNHEY and CDR2 is SVGAGI in the germline V gene. This CDR3 has 14 residues. The CDR3 loop is CASSRQGGNSPLHF. CDR3 bases: TGTGCCAGCAGCCGACAGGGAGGAAATTCACCCCTCCACTTT.

The chain uses TRBV19 and TRBJ1-5; TRBD1 matches 7 bases. V was clipped by 7 bases and J by 6 bases; unmatched bases: 9. This CDR3 region has 14 residues. Germline CDR1 LNHDA, CDR2 SQIVND (reference sequence). The CDR3 loop is CASIGTAGSQPQHF. The CDR3 bases are TGTGCCAGTATAGGGACAGCGGGTAGTCAGCCCCAGCATTTT.

The chain is built from TRBV5-4 and TRBJ2-3; 7 bases map to TRBD2. Trimming took 2 bases from V and 6 from J; bases not matched to a gene: 6. The CDR3 is 14 residues long. Germline V gives CDR1 SGHNT, CDR2 YYREEE (reference sequence). CDR3 nucleotide sequence: TGTGCCAGCAGCTTTTTCGCGGGAGCGGATACGCAGTATTTT. Translating it yields CASSFFAGADTQYF.

CDR3 loop: CASSSWTGSTDTQYF. The CDR3, as DNA: TGCGCCAGCAGCTCATGGACAGGTAGCACAGATACGCAGTATTTT. The chain couples TRBV5-1 to TRBJ2-3, with TRBD1 matching 7 bases. The germline gives CDR1 SGHRS, CDR2 YFSETQ. Trimming took 3 bases from V and 0 from J; bases not matched to a gene: 4. This CDR3 region has 15 residues. Looking up the rest from reference TRBV5-1 and TRBJ2-3 gives the full variable domain: KAGVTQTPRYLIKTRGQQVTLSCSPISGHRSVSWYQQTPGQGLQFLFEYFSETQRNKGNFPGRFSGRQFSNSRSEMNVSTLELGDSALYLCASSSWTGSTDTQYFGPGTRLTVL.

This chain's CDR3 is CASASLGHQIREQYF. CDR3 nucleotide sequence: TGTGCCAGCGCATCCCTGGGACACCAGATCAGGGAGCAGTACTTC. The chain couples TRBV28 to TRBJ2-7; D possibly corresponds to TRBD1 (6 bases). There are 15 residues in the CDR3. The ends were cut back, 8 bases at V and 7 bases at J, with 24 bases in the middle. The germline V gene has CDR1 MDHEN and CDR2 SYDVKM.

The chain recombines TRBV7-9 with TRBJ2-1, with 9 positions matching TRBD2. The CDR3 is made up of 16 amino acids. The germline CDR1 and CDR2 sequences are SEHNR and FQNEAQ (reference sequence). After removal of 1 base from V and 8 bases from J, the junction contained 9 bases not matched to a gene. CDR3 protein: CASSLGSGSFNDEQFF. CDR3 DNA: TGTGCCAGCAGCTTAGGTAGCGGGAGTTTTAACGATGAGCAGTTCTTC.

This chain connects TRBV6-6 to TRBJ1-6; no clear D gene. CDR1 is MNHNY, CDR2 SVGAGI, per germline (reference sequence). The germline V and J ends were trimmed by 4 bases and 7 bases, with 8 bases remaining between them. The CDR3 spans 13 residues. CDR3 nucleotides: TGTGCCAGCAGTTTCGGGGAAAATTCACCCCTCCACTTT. It is translated as CASSFGENSPLHF.

The V gene is TRBV19, the J gene TRBJ2-5, with 8 positions matching TRBD2. V lost 2 bases, J lost 3 bases, and 5 bases stayed unmatched. The CDR3 consists of 15 residues. CDR1 is LNHDA and CDR2 is SQIVND in the germline V gene (reference sequence). CDR3 sequence: CASSIPGLGKETQYF. The CDR3 DNA follows: TGTGCCAGTAGTATACCGGGACTAGGAAAAGAGACCCAGTACTTC.

The CDR3 nucleotides are TGTGCTAGTGGTTTGGCTAACGGGATTCCTTTCACAGATACGCAGTATTTT. It is translated as CASGLANGIPFTDTQYF. The chain employs TRBV12-5 and TRBJ2-3; D possibly corresponds to TRBD2 (5 bases). Deletions cut 1 base from V and 2 bases from J, with 16 bases between. The V gene's germline CDR1 is LGHNT and CDR2 FRNRAP. This CDR3 region has 17 residues. The complete variable domain, with remaining parts taken from reference TRBV12-5 and TRBJ2-3, reads DARVTQTPRHKVTEMGQEVTMRCQPILGHNTVFWYRQTMMQGLELLAYFRNRAPLDDSGMPKDRFSAEMPDATLATLKIQPSEPRDSAVYFCASGLANGIPFTDTQYFGPGTRLTVL.

This CDR3 is CASSVGGTEVIFSYNEQFF. DNA of the CDR3: TGTGCCAGCAGCGTAGGCGGGACCGAAGTTATATTCTCCTACAATGAGCAGTTCTTC. The J gene is TRBJ2-1, the V gene TRBV9, with D tentatively TRBD2 (6 bases). CDR3 length equals 19 residues. CDR1 and CDR2 from the germline V gene are SGDLS and YYNGEE. The V end was cut by 0 bases, the J end by 0 bases, with 19 bases between.

This clone was counted a few times. The V and J genes are TRBV5-6 and TRBJ2-1, with 13 bases fitting TRBD2. Trimming took 3 bases from V and 4 from J; bases not matched to a gene: 7. Germline CDR1 and CDR2: SGHDT and YYEEEE. This CDR3 contains 17 residues. In DNA, the CDR3 is TGTGCCAGCAGCTCCGGATGGACTAGCGGGAGATACAATGAGCAGTTCTTC. Translation gives CASSSGWTSGRYNEQFF.

V gene TRBV6-6 combines with J gene TRBJ1-1; D unclear. CDR1 is MNHNY and CDR2 is SVGAGI in the germline V gene (reference sequence). The CDR3 has 12 amino acids. V gave up 2 bases and J gave up 10 bases, with 11 bases separating them. The CDR3 sequence is CASSYPYSGAFF. The CDR3 DNA sequence: TGTGCCAGCAGTTACCCATATAGTGGAGCTTTCTTT.

The chain uses TRBV28 and TRBJ2-1; 10 bases are a match to TRBD1. CDR1 is MDHEN, CDR2 SYDVKM, per germline. V lost 9 bases, J lost 6 bases, and 5 bases stayed unmatched. CDR3 length: 13 amino acids. DNA of the CDR3: TGTGCCAGGCCCGGGACAGGGGTCAATGAGCAGTTCTTC. It translates to CARPGTGVNEQFF.

The CDR3 bases are TGTGCCAGCAGGTATCCCGGAACAGGGGTGAACACTGAAGCTTTCTTT. Translating it yields CASRYPGTGVNTEAFF. The V call is TRBV28, the J call TRBJ1-1, with 7 bases lining up with TRBD1. The ends lost 6 bases at V and 0 bases at J; junction bases unmatched: 10. CDR1 is MDHEN, CDR2 SYDVKM, per germline. The CDR3 runs to 16 residues.

The chain is built from TRBV21-1 and TRBJ2-7; TRBD2, the D gene given by the table, was not confirmed from the DNA. TRBV21-1 is assigned pseudogene status. CDR3 length equals 16 residues. The CDR3 DNA reads as TGTGCCAGCAGCCCCCGTCGCGGTCTAGCGGTATCCGAGCAGTACGTC. Its protein product is CASSPRRGLAVSEQYV.

The gene calls are TRBV5-6 and TRBJ2-1; 9 nucleotides line up with TRBD1. The CDR3 runs 17 residues. After removal of 4 bases from V and 3 bases from J, the junction contained 11 bases not matched to a gene. Germline V lookup: CDR1 SGHDT, CDR2 YYEEEE. This CDR3 reads CASSALWRDRDYNEQFF. Here the CDR3 DNA reads TGTGCCAGCAGCGCGTTATGGCGGGACAGGGACTACAATGAGCAGTTCTTC.

This sequence joins TRBV5-8 and TRBJ2-3, with D possibly being TRBD2 (6 bases). Trimming shortened V by 2 bases and J by 6 bases, and 13 bases separated the two germline ends. Per germline, CDR1 SGHTS and CDR2 YDEGEE. The CDR3 covers 14 residues. Here the CDR3 DNA reads TGTGCCAGCAGCTTTGGGGGGACGAGGGATACGCAGTATTTT. Translating it yields CASSFGGTRDTQYF.

The V gene is TRBV3-1 (or the pseudogene TRBV3-2), the J gene TRBJ2-5, with D tentatively TRBD1 (8 bases). V lost 3 bases, J lost 4 bases, and 15 bases lay in between. Germline V gene data show CDR1 as LGHDT and CDR2 as YNNKEL (reference sequence). The CDR3 totals 15 residues. The CDR3 sequence: CASSQVTGEGETQYF. The CDR3 DNA is TGTGCCAGCAGCCAGGTGACAGGGGAGGGAGAGACCCAGTACTTC.

The chain recombines TRBV5-1 with TRBJ1-6, with TRBD1 as a possible D gene (5 bases). This CDR3 spans 15 amino acids. Germline V lookup: CDR1 SGHRS, CDR2 YFSETQ. Trimming left V 1 base short and J 9 bases short, with 14 bases between. The CDR3 DNA reads TGCGCCAGCAGCTTGTGGGGCTCTACCGGTTCACCCCTCCACTTT. Its protein is CASSLWGSTGSPLHF.